This passage covers 25 T cell receptor beta chains from one sample sequenced in a study of vaccination and CD4 T cells after COVID-19. The time point denotes: late sampling 161 to 241 days after vaccination in a few convalescent patients. The treatment is: roughly nine-day PBMC culture with coronavirus spike peptide pools or control peptides (ViraFEST assay). Sequencing of DNA taken from cultured CD4+ T cells relied on the Oncomine TCR Beta short-read assay. TCRdb reprocessed the PCR reads with MiXCR, giving one entry per CDR3 protein. Of fewer than 20,000 distinct CDR3 sequences listed, approximately 44% were seen once; the top ten hold roughly a sixth. These TCRs are of unknown antigen specificity. The sample consisted of CD4+ T cells from blood, cultured in vitro, taken about 7 months after SARS-CoV-2 vaccination. These receptors all stem from a human donor who had recovered from COVID-19.

This clonotype was seen just once. The chain couples TRBV18 to TRBJ1-6; 7 positions match TRBD1. CDR1 and CDR2 (germline): KGHSH, LQKENI. After removal of 5 bases from V and 8 bases from J, the junction contained 6 bases not matched to a gene. CDR3 length: 14 amino acids. The CDR3 region has the DNA TGTGCCAGCTCATCACTCGGACAGGATTCACCCCTCCACTTT. It translates to CASSSLGQDSPLHF.

This clonotype has only a few counts. The chain couples TRBV20-1 to TRBJ2-1; D gene ambiguous. Germline V gene sequence: CDR1 DFQATT, CDR2 SNEGSKA (reference sequence). The germline V and J ends were trimmed by 5 bases and 5 bases, with 10 bases remaining between them. This CDR3 spans 12 amino acids. The DNA of the CDR3 is TGCAGTGCTGTGGTACGCCACAATGAGCAGTTCTTC. Protein sequence: CSAVVRHNEQFF.

The rearrangement links TRBV6-5 to TRBJ1-6; possibly TRBD1 for D (5 bases). This CDR3 has 15 residues. The germline V and J ends were trimmed by 2 bases and 6 bases, with 11 bases remaining between them. Germline-derived CDR1 and CDR2 are MNHEY and SVGAGI. As DNA, the CDR3 is TGTGCCAGCAGTTACGAGGCAGGGTCTAATTCACCCCTCCACTTT. Translation: CASSYEAGSNSPLHF.

The V call is TRBV27, the J call TRBJ2-3, with D possibly being TRBD1 or TRBD2 (5 bases each). The CDR3 has 13 residues. Between the trimmed V and J ends, which lost 8 bases and 6 bases, there was a span of 15 bases. Germline values: CDR1 MNHEY, CDR2 SMNVEV (reference sequence). The CDR3, as DNA: TGTGCCAGCGCTGGGGACCATCGGGATACGCAGTATTTT. Protein product: CASAGDHRDTQYF.

This chain uses TRBV7-2 with TRBJ2-5, with TRBD2 as a possible D gene (6 bases). The length of the CDR3 is 14 residues. Per the germline V gene, CDR1 is SGHTA and CDR2 is FQGNSA. V lost 3 bases, J lost 3 bases, and 11 bases lay in between. The CDR3 sequence is CASSFSAGKETQYF. As DNA, the CDR3 is TGTGCCAGCAGCTTCTCTGCGGGGAAAGAGACCCAGTACTTC.

The rearrangement joins TRBV20-1 to TRBJ2-1; TRBD2 agrees at 9 bases. This CDR3 is built from 16 residues. The junction had 16 bases not matched to a gene; V was cut back by 4 bases and J by 9 bases. The germline gives CDR1 DFQATT, CDR2 SNEGSKA (reference sequence). CDR3 in amino acids: CSANQRGAQAGSEQFF. The CDR3 coding sequence is TGCAGTGCTAATCAGCGGGGGGCCCAGGCAGGGAGTGAGCAGTTCTTC.

V is TRBV20-1 and J is TRBJ1-2, with 8 nucleotides matching TRBD1. J was trimmed by 5 bases and V by 3 bases; bases with no gene match: 8. The CDR3 contains 14 residues. Germline V CDR1 and CDR2: DFQATT, SNEGSKA (reference sequence). The CDR3 DNA is TGCAGTGCTAGCCGGGACAGGAGGGATTATGGCTACACCTTC. Translation: CSASRDRRDYGYTF.

CDR3 region: CASSPPGLSQETQYF. In nucleotides, the CDR3 is TGTGCCAGCTCACCTCCGGGACTATCTCAAGAGACCCAGTACTTC. The rearrangement uses TRBV18 and TRBJ2-5, with TRBD2 identical over 7 bases. From germline, CDR1 is KGHSH and CDR2 LQKENI. The CDR3 has 15 amino acids. The ends lost 3 bases at V and 2 bases at J; junction bases unmatched: 6.

The chain links TRBV5-4 to TRBJ2-7, with no clear D. Deletions cut 0 bases from V and 2 bases from J, with 9 bases between. Germline V gene lookup returns CDR1 SGHNT and CDR2 YYREEE (reference sequence). There are 14 residues in the CDR3. The chain's CDR3 is CASSLAGRAYEQYF. The CDR3 DNA is TGTGCCAGCAGCTTGGCCGGCCGGGCCTACGAGCAGTACTTC.

This clonotype was recorded a few times. The J gene is TRBJ2-7, the V gene TRBV27; TRBD2 matches 8 bases. This CDR3 is built from 16 residues. Germline trimming cut 5 bases from V and 4 bases from J; bases unmatched to any gene: 13. The germline CDR1 and CDR2 sequences are MNHEY and SMNVEV (reference sequence). The CDR3, as DNA: TGTGCCAGCAGTAGTTCTCAGGCGGGGGGAACGTACGAGCAGTACTTC. Translated, it gives CASSSSQAGGTYEQYF.

This clonotype was picked up a small number of times. The J gene is TRBJ1-1, the V gene TRBV6-2 or TRBV6-3; weak D call: TRBD1 (6 bases). Germline V lookup: CDR1 MNHEY, CDR2 SVGEGT. The V end lost 8 bases, the J end lost 11 bases, and 21 bases lay between the germline ends. This CDR3 comprises 13 residues. The chain's CDR3 is CASGKNNREPAFF. The CDR3 DNA follows: TGTGCCAGCGGGAAAAACAACAGGGAGCCCGCTTTCTTT.

There are a few counts of this clonotype. The chain couples TRBV5-4 to TRBJ2-7, with D possibly TRBD1 on 5 matching bases. The V gene lost 0 bases and the J gene lost 6 bases, with 7 bases spanning the gap. The CDR3 length is 12 residues. CDR1 and CDR2 from the germline V gene are SGHNT and YYREEE (reference sequence). The CDR3 DNA sequence: TGTGCCAGCAGCTTGGGAACAGGCGAGCAGTACTTC. Translating it yields CASSLGTGEQYF.

V gene TRBV20-1 combines with J gene TRBJ2-6, with D perhaps TRBD1 (6 bases). This CDR3 contains 15 residues. Trimming removed 6 bases from V and 0 bases from J, with 12 bases in between. Germline CDR1 DFQATT, CDR2 SNEGSKA (reference sequence). The DNA for the CDR3 is TGCAGTGCCTCCGAAGGGGGCTCTGGGGCCAACGTCCTGACTTTC. This encodes CSASEGGSGANVLTF.

The genes are TRBV12-3 or TRBV12-4 and TRBJ2-7; TRBD1 aligns across 8 bases. The CDR3 loop spans 13 amino acids. Losses at the gene ends were 5 bases for V and 7 bases for J; bases not matched to a gene: 7. The CDR3 DNA reads TGTGCCAGCAGTAAGGACAGGGTGCGGGAGCAGTACTTC. Amino acid sequence: CASSKDRVREQYF.

This clonotype was found a few times. V is TRBV29-1 and J is TRBJ1-1, with TRBD1 as a possible D gene (5 bases). This CDR3 comprises 11 residues. Germline V gene lookup returns CDR1 SQVTM and CDR2 ANQGSEA. V shed 4 bases and J shed 3 bases, with 6 bases lying between them. CDR3 sequence: CSVAGYTEAFF. CDR3 sequence (DNA): TGCAGCGTTGCAGGGTACACTGAAGCTTTCTTT. Based on the CDR3 plus reference TRBV29-1 and TRBJ1-1, the full variable domain is SAVISQKPSRDICQRGTSLTIQCQVDSQVTMMFWYRQQPGQSLTLIATANQGSEATYESGFVIDKFPISRPNLTFSTLTVSNMSPEDSSIYLCSVAGYTEAFFGQGTRLTVV.

The chain links TRBV27 to TRBJ2-7; no clear D. Germline V gives CDR1 MNHEY, CDR2 SMNVEV (reference sequence). V lost 0 bases and J lost 7, with 19 bases in between. The CDR3 sequence is 16 residues long. The CDR3 spells CASSLSRRSFDGEQYF. As DNA, the CDR3 is TGTGCCAGCAGTTTATCCCGCAGGTCCTTTGATGGGGAGCAGTACTTC.

The chain couples TRBV7-2 to TRBJ2-1; TRBD2 is a possible D gene (6 bases). The germline gives CDR1 SGHTA, CDR2 FQGNSA. This CDR3 has 14 residues. The V gene lost 5 bases and the J gene lost 10 bases, with 18 bases spanning the gap. CDR3 protein: CASSPHNEAGEQFF. DNA for the CDR3: TGTGCCAGCAGCCCCCACAATGAGGCGGGGGAGCAGTTCTTC.

The chain links TRBV28 to TRBJ1-6; no clear D. Germline CDR1 is MDHEN and CDR2 is SYDVKM. The CDR3 extends over 13 amino acids. V shed 3 bases and J shed 14 bases, with 14 bases lying between them. CDR3 residues: CASSFGQTNALHF. CDR3 bases: TGTGCCAGCAGTTTCGGGCAGACTAACGCCCTCCACTTT.

V gene TRBV10-2 combines with J gene TRBJ2-5; a weak D match, TRBD2 (5 bases). V lost 0 bases and J lost 4, with 6 bases in between. Germline-derived CDR1 and CDR2 are WSHSY and SAAADI. CDR3 length: 13 residues. Here the CDR3 DNA reads TGCGCCAGCAGTGAGTCCGCGGGAGAGACCCAGTACTTC. This gives the protein CASSESAGETQYF.

This clonotype turned up a few times. The chain employs TRBV20-1 and TRBJ2-7, with 7 bases that match TRBD2. Germline loops: CDR1 DFQATT, CDR2 SNEGSKA (reference sequence). V lost 0 bases and J lost 6; bases outside the gene matches: 8. CDR3 length equals 14 residues. CDR3 residues: CSAREGSGKAEQYF. The CDR3 bases are TGCAGTGCTAGAGAGGGGAGCGGGAAGGCCGAGCAGTACTTC.

The chain employs TRBV7-9 and TRBJ1-1; tentative D call: TRBD1 (6 bases). The CDR3 spans 13 residues. In germline, CDR1 is SEHNR, CDR2 FQNEAQ (reference sequence). The V end was cut by 2 bases, the J end by 4 bases, with 8 bases between. The CDR3 nucleotides are TGTGCCAGCAGCTTACAGGGGACCACTGAAGCTTTCTTT. Protein product: CASSLQGTTEAFF.

This rearrangement joins TRBV20-1 to TRBJ1-2; no reliable D call. V was pared by 2 bases and J by 8 bases, with 9 bases between. The CDR3 sequence is 11 residues long. Germline-derived CDR1 and CDR2 are DFQATT and SNEGSKA (reference sequence). The CDR3 nucleotides read TGCAGTGCTAGACAGGCCCTCGGCTACACCTTC. It encodes CSARQALGYTF.

The V and J genes are TRBV7-9 and TRBJ2-3; tentative D call: TRBD2 (6 bases). CDR3 size: 15 residues. The germline V gene encodes CDR1 SEHNR and CDR2 FQNEAQ (reference sequence). Trimming left V 5 bases short and J 6 bases short, with 18 bases between. CDR3 DNA: TGTGCCAGCAGCCCCCGGGGAGGAGGGTTTGATACGCAGTATTTT. It translates to CASSPRGGGFDTQYF.

The sample holds a few counts of this clonotype. The rearrangement uses TRBV10-3 and TRBJ1-2; 10 bases map to TRBD1. This CDR3 region has 16 residues. J lost 3 bases, V lost 2 bases, and 6 bases had no gene match. Germline V lookup: CDR1 ENHRY, CDR2 SYGVKD. The CDR3 sequence is CAISEGGDRGDYGYTF. In DNA form, the CDR3 reads TGTGCCATCAGTGAGGGAGGGGACAGGGGAGACTATGGCTACACCTTC.

This chain links TRBV6-2 or TRBV6-3 with TRBJ2-1, with a possible D match to TRBD2 (6 bases). V gave up 2 bases and J gave up 5 bases, with 13 bases separating them. Germline-derived CDR1 and CDR2 are MNHEY and SVGEGT. The CDR3 consists of 15 residues. CDR3 coding DNA: TGTGCCAGCAGTTACCATAGACTAGACAACAATGAGCAGTTCTTC. It translates to CASSYHRLDNNEQFF.